The next 24 T cell receptor beta chains were all read from a single sample in a study of CD8+ T cells in alopecia areata. Treatment: oral pan-JAK inhibitor, 5-10 mg twice daily. Investigators isolated RNA and reverse transcribed it into cDNA to act as the sequencing template. TCRdb's copy holds only in-frame clones and misses some; the assay was immunoSEQ multiplex PCR. The repertoire holds 180,000 or so clones, with approximately 49% as singletons. The starting material was CD8+ T cells sorted from blood, obtained at week 52, from a patient treated with tofacitinib. Every receptor here comes from a human donor with alopecia areata.

This clone was detected many times. The chain uses TRBV2 and TRBJ2-4; 7 bases map to TRBD2. The CDR3 is 15 residues long. Germline V gene data show CDR1 as SNHLY and CDR2 as FYNNEI. The V and J ends lost 3 bases and 5 bases, in that order; junction bases with no gene match: 7. CDR3 sequence reads: CASSDGRGSENIQYF. CDR3 DNA: TGTGCCAGCAGTGATGGGCGGGGGTCTGAAAACATTCAGTACTTC.

The rearrangement uses TRBV6-5 and TRBJ2-7, with 11 bases that match TRBD2. This CDR3 is 15 amino acids long. Looked up from germline, CDR1 is MNHEY and CDR2 is SVGAGI. V shed 5 bases and J 2 bases; nucleotides not matched to a gene: 5. CDR3 in DNA: TGTGCCAGCAGTGCCACTAGCGGGGGTCCCTACGAGCAGTACTTC. Protein: CASSATSGGPYEQYF.

This clone has a handful of counts. The DNA for the CDR3 is TGTGCCAGCAGCTTAGAACTCCGGCGGGCCAATGAGCAGTTCTTC. Its protein is CASSLELRRANEQFF. V gene TRBV13 combines with J gene TRBJ2-1, with a possible D match to TRBD2 (5 bases). Trimming took 1 base from V and 6 from J, leaving 13 bases between them. CDR3 length: 15 amino acids. The germline V gene has CDR1 PRHDT and CDR2 FYEKMQ (reference sequence).

V gene TRBV13 combines with J gene TRBJ1-2, with TRBD1 matching 8 bases. The germline gives CDR1 PRHDT, CDR2 FYEKMQ (reference sequence). J gave up 4 bases and V 3 bases, and 13 bases lay outside the gene matches. The CDR3 loop spans 17 amino acids. CDR3 in amino acids: CASSFDRGIEQSYGYTF. The CDR3 DNA is TGTGCCAGCAGCTTTGACAGGGGCATCGAACAGTCCTATGGCTACACCTTC.

The chain joins TRBV27 to TRBJ2-2; 8 bases align to TRBD2. The CDR3 extends over 16 amino acids. Germline lookup yields CDR1 MNHEY and CDR2 SMNVEV (reference sequence). V gave up 2 bases and J gave up 4 bases; unmatched junction bases: 6. In DNA form, the CDR3 reads TGTGCCAGCAGTTTAGCGGGGGGCACTATCACCGGGGAGCTGTTTTTT. It translates to CASSLAGGTITGELFF.

The chain couples TRBV2 to TRBJ2-3; 14 bases map to TRBD2. Trimming took 6 bases from V and 3 from J; bases not matched to a gene: 5. Germline-derived CDR1 and CDR2 are SNHLY and FYNNEI. The CDR3 runs to 16 residues. The DNA for the CDR3 is TGTGCCAGCAGCGAGACTAGCGGGGGGGAGACAGATACGCAGTATTTT. It translates to CASSETSGGETDTQYF. The complete variable domain, with remaining parts taken from reference TRBV2 and TRBJ2-3, reads EPEVTQTPSHQVTQMGQEVILRCVPISNHLYFYWYRQILGQKVEFLVSFYNNEISEKSEIFDDQFSVERPDGSNFTLKIRSTKLEDSAMYFCASSETSGGETDTQYFGPGTRLTVL.

The chain has TRBV15 and TRBJ1-1; unclear D gene. Between the trimmed V and J ends, which lost 5 bases and 5 bases, there was a span of 15 bases. Germline CDR1 is LNHNV and CDR2 is YYDKDF (reference sequence). The CDR3 extends over 14 amino acids. The CDR3 here is CATSPHTLSTEAFF. The CDR3 DNA reads as TGTGCCACCAGCCCTCACACCCTGAGTACTGAAGCTTTCTTT.

This chain uses TRBV6-5 with TRBJ1-6, with 8 positions matching TRBD1. This CDR3 has 15 residues. Germline V gives CDR1 MNHEY, CDR2 SVGAGI. The trim removed 6 bases at V and 0 bases at J, leaving 1 base unmatched. In nucleotides, the CDR3 is TGTGCCAGCAGCGACAGGGGCTCCTATAATTCACCCCTCCACTTT. Protein: CASSDRGSYNSPLHF.

V gene TRBV6-5 combines with J gene TRBJ2-1; 7 bases agree with TRBD2. Germline V gene lookup returns CDR1 MNHEY and CDR2 SVGAGI. The CDR3 consists of 15 residues. After removal of 4 bases from V and 5 bases from J, the junction contained 8 bases not matched to a gene. The CDR3 DNA reads as TGTGCCAGCAGTTCCCATACGCGGGGGAACAATGAGCAGTTCTTC. This encodes CASSSHTRGNNEQFF.

The rearrangement joins TRBV27 to TRBJ2-1; the D gene could be TRBD1 or TRBD2 (7 bases each). Per the germline V gene, CDR1 is MNHEY and CDR2 is SMNVEV (reference sequence). V was pared by 5 bases and J by 3 bases, with 11 bases between. The CDR3 runs to 14 residues. CDR3 loop: CASSPGGVYNEQFF. The DNA of the CDR3 is TGTGCCAGCAGTCCAGGGGGGGTCTACAATGAGCAGTTCTTC.

This clone was seen only a few times. The chain joins TRBV7-8 to TRBJ1-1; possibly TRBD1 for D (5 bases). V was trimmed by 1 base and J by 1 base, leaving 10 bases between them. In germline, CDR1 is SGHVS, CDR2 FQNEAQ. The CDR3 covers 15 residues. The CDR3 is CASSLDVGGNTEAFF. The CDR3 DNA sequence: TGTGCCAGCAGCTTAGACGTGGGGGGGAACACTGAAGCTTTCTTT.

The rearrangement uses TRBV29-1 and TRBJ2-3, with D unresolved. The V gene lost 6 bases and the J gene lost 0 bases, with 7 bases spanning the gap. The CDR3 consists of 12 residues. Germline V gene sequence: CDR1 SQVTM, CDR2 ANQGSEA. The CDR3 region is CSVWISTDTQYF. The CDR3 DNA sequence: TGCAGCGTATGGATTAGCACAGATACGCAGTATTTT.

There are a few counts of this clone. The rearrangement links TRBV7-2 to TRBJ1-2; possible D gene TRBD1, 5 bases. The CDR3 has 13 amino acids. V gave up 7 bases and J gave up 4 bases, with 13 bases separating them. CDR1 is SGHTA, CDR2 FQGNSA, per germline. This CDR3 reads CASTGTGPYGYTF. CDR3 in DNA: TGTGCCAGCACCGGGACGGGCCCCTATGGCTACACCTTC.

CDR3 in amino acids: CASNGDTHYEQYF. CDR3 DNA sequence: TGTGCCAGCAACGGGGACACTCACTACGAGCAGTACTTC. The chain joins TRBV7-9 to TRBJ2-7, with D possibly TRBD1 on 6 matching bases. CDR3 length equals 13 residues. V was pared by 7 bases and J by 3 bases, with 13 bases between. Germline assignment: CDR1 SEHNR and CDR2 FQNEAQ (reference sequence). Complete variable domain (other parts from reference TRBV7-9 and TRBJ2-7): DTGVSQNPRHKITKRGQNVTFRCDPISEHNRLYWYRQTLGQGPEFLTYFQNEAQLEKSRLLSDRFSAERPKGSFSTLEIQRTEQGDSAMYLCASNGDTHYEQYFGPGTRLTVT.

About this clone: One end of the junction fails to match germline, which may point to a read error. Written as DNA, the CDR3 is TGTGCCAGCAGCATAGGGGGACCCCACTATGGCTACACCTTC. Translating it yields CASSIGGPHYGYTF. The gene calls are TRBV13 and TRBJ1-2; D may be TRBD1 (6 bases). The CDR3 length is 14 residues. Germline V gene data show CDR1 as PRHDT and CDR2 as FYEKMQ (reference sequence).

This chain uses TRBV15 with TRBJ1-2; D is possibly TRBD1 (6 bases). Germline CDR1 is LNHNV and CDR2 is YYDKDF (reference sequence). This CDR3 region has 15 residues. Trimming pared 3 bases from V and 5 bases from J, leaving 16 bases between. Written as DNA, the CDR3 is TGTGCCACCAGCAGGGGAGACCCAGGGGATTATGGCTACACCTTC. As protein: CATSRGDPGDYGYTF.

V and J are TRBV27 and TRBJ2-7; a possible D gene is TRBD1 (5 bases). Germline assignment: CDR1 MNHEY and CDR2 SMNVEV (reference sequence). Trimming removed 5 bases from V and 1 base from J, with 12 bases in between. CDR3 size: 14 residues. Written as DNA, the CDR3 is TGTGCCAGCAGTCCATCACAGGATTCCTACGAGCAGTACTTC. Translating gives CASSPSQDSYEQYF.

This clone occurred a few times. This chain's CDR3 is CSGRQGMGETQYF. In DNA form, the CDR3 reads TGCAGCGGTCGGCAGGGGATGGGGGAGACCCAGTACTTC. The gene calls are TRBV29-1 and TRBJ2-5; D might be TRBD1 (6 bases). With 7 bases removed from V and 5 bases from J, the gap between germline ends came to 17 bases. The CDR3 spans 13 residues. In germline, CDR1 is SQVTM, CDR2 ANQGSEA. The whole variable domain, remainder taken from reference TRBV29-1 and TRBJ2-5, is SAVISQKPSRDICQRGTSLTIQCQVDSQVTMMFWYRQQPGQSLTLIATANQGSEATYESGFVIDKFPISRPNLTFSTLTVSNMSPEDSSIYLCSGRQGMGETQYFGPGTRLLVL.

The CDR3 bases are TGTGCCAGCAGCTCTCTCAGTCAGCCCCAGCATTTT. It encodes CASSSLSQPQHF. The chain carries TRBV7-9 and TRBJ1-5; no firm D call. The CDR3 is 12 amino acids. Trimming shortened V by 4 bases and J by 6 bases, and 7 bases separated the two germline ends. The germline V gene encodes CDR1 SEHNR and CDR2 FQNEAQ (reference sequence).

The chain recombines TRBV11-2 with TRBJ1-4; possible D gene TRBD1, 5 bases. The germline V gene has CDR1 SGHAT and CDR2 FQNNGV. V was shortened by 5 bases and J by 0 bases, with 22 bases between the two germline ends. There are 19 residues in the CDR3. The CDR3 region has the DNA TGTGCCAGCAGCCGCCGACAGCTGTCTGGGGCGGCAACTAATGAAAAACTGTTTTTT. This sequence encodes CASSRRQLSGAATNEKLFF.

The V gene is TRBV30, the J gene TRBJ1-2; possible D gene TRBD1, 5 bases. This CDR3 is 17 amino acids long. V was clipped by 4 bases and J by 2 bases, with 23 bases between them. Germline CDR1 reads GTSNPN; CDR2 reads SVGIG (reference sequence). DNA for the CDR3: TGTGCCTGGACCGGAGTCCGGGGCCCCCGCGGGAACTATGGCTACACCTTC. Translating it yields CAWTGVRGPRGNYGYTF.

This clone was detected ten times or more. V is TRBV7-9 and J is TRBJ1-4, with 7 bases aligning to TRBD1. V was pared by 3 bases and J by 8 bases, with 12 bases of the junction left unmatched. The CDR3 sequence is 16 residues long. From germline, CDR1 is SEHNR and CDR2 FQNEAQ (reference sequence). The CDR3 here is CASSFRADRTAEKLFF. The CDR3 bases are TGTGCCAGCAGCTTTCGAGCGGACAGGACGGCGGAAAAACTGTTTTTT.

The gene calls are TRBV7-9 and TRBJ2-5; D is perhaps TRBD1 (5 bases). Germline assignment: CDR1 SEHNR and CDR2 FQNEAQ (reference sequence). The V end was cut by 5 bases, the J end by 5 bases, with 18 bases between. This CDR3 has 15 amino acids. The CDR3 protein is CASSPREGRGETQYF. In DNA form, the CDR3 reads TGTGCCAGCAGCCCCAGGGAAGGCCGTGGGGAGACCCAGTACTTC.

The chain links TRBV9 to TRBJ2-7; TRBD2 aligns across 8 bases. Unmatched junction bases numbered 2, after V lost 0 bases and J lost 0 bases. The CDR3 length is 15 residues. CDR1 is SGDLS, CDR2 YYNGEE, per germline. The CDR3: CASSVAGGLSYEQYF. CDR3 bases: TGTGCCAGCAGCGTAGCGGGGGGGCTCTCCTACGAGCAGTACTTC.